This passage covers 30 T cell receptor beta chains from one sample sequenced in a study of T cells after yellow fever vaccination. MiXCR, applied by TCRdb to the 5' RACE reads, yields one record per CDR3 protein. The sample has about 400,000 distinct CDR3 sequences; 6.2% are singletons. The starting material was PBMCs, obtained 5 days after the yellow fever booster vaccination. These receptors all stem from a young man who received the YFV17D yellow fever vaccine.

Many counts were recorded for this clonotype. As DNA, the CDR3 is TGTGCCAGCAGTTACTCGGAGGGGGTTTCAAACATTCAGTACTTC. This encodes CASSYSEGVSNIQYF. J is TRBJ2-4 and V is TRBV6-5; TRBD1 or TRBD2 may be the D gene (6 bases each). The length of the CDR3 is 15 residues. From germline, CDR1 is MNHEY and CDR2 SVGAGI. Trimming left V 0 bases short and J 6 bases short, with 12 bases between.

V and J are TRBV28 and TRBJ1-6; the D gene is possibly TRBD1 (5 bases). V was cut by 3 bases and J by 5 bases, with 11 bases left in between. Germline V lookup: CDR1 MDHEN, CDR2 SYDVKM. CDR3 size: 15 residues. CDR3 sequence (DNA): TGTGCCAGCAGTTTCCTCCAGGGAAATAATTCACCCCTCCACTTT. It specifies CASSFLQGNNSPLHF.

This sequence joins TRBV7-2 and TRBJ2-5, with 12 nucleotides matching TRBD2. CDR1 and CDR2 (germline): SGHTA, FQGNSA. The CDR3 has 14 amino acids. V lost 5 bases and J lost 5; bases outside the gene matches: 3. This CDR3 is CASSRTSGMETQYF. The DNA of the CDR3 is TGTGCCAGCAGCAGGACTAGCGGGATGGAGACCCAGTACTTC.

Worth noting for this clonotype: A much bigger clone sits one base away, suggesting this may be a read error. J is TRBJ2-5 and V is TRBV7-2; 7 bases are a match to TRBD2. CDR3 length equals 16 residues. The V gene's germline CDR1 is SGHTA and CDR2 FQGNSA. The CDR3 sequence: CVSSESLAVSGETQYF. CDR3 DNA: TGTGTCAGCAGCGAATCCCTAGCGGTTTCGGGGGAGACCCAGTACTTC.

This clonotype has only a few counts. The J gene is TRBJ1-6, the V gene TRBV25-1; D is uncertain. Germline-derived CDR1 and CDR2 are MGHDK and SYGVNS. This CDR3 is 14 amino acids long. V lost 3 bases and J lost 5, with 8 bases in between. CDR3 in DNA: TGTGCCAGCAGTGAGTGGGGAAATAATTCACCCCTCCACTTT. This encodes CASSEWGNNSPLHF.

This chain joins TRBV3-1 and TRBJ2-4, with D possibly being TRBD2 (6 bases). The CDR3 contains 18 residues. The ends were cut back, 0 bases at V and 0 bases at J, with 15 bases in the middle. Germline lookup yields CDR1 LGHDT and CDR2 YNNKEL (reference sequence). CDR3 DNA: TGTGCCAGCAGCCAAGATATAGGGCGGGATGGAGCCAAAAACATTCAGTACTTC. Amino acid sequence: CASSQDIGRDGAKNIQYF. Together with reference TRBV3-1 and TRBJ2-4, the CDR3 gives the full variable domain: DTAVSQTPKYLVTQMGNDKSIKCEQNLGHDTMYWYKQDSKKFLKIMFSYNNKELIINETVPNRFSPKSPDKAHLNLHINSLELGDSAVYFCASSQDIGRDGAKNIQYFGAGTRLSVL.

This clonotype was seen repeatedly, ten times or more. The chain is built from TRBV7-2 and TRBJ2-5; TRBD2 is a possible D gene (6 bases). V lost 3 bases to trimming and J lost 7 bases, with 12 bases between them. Germline CDR1 and CDR2: SGHTA and FQGNSA. CDR3 length equals 13 residues. This chain's CDR3 is CASSFTSYGTQYF. The CDR3 region has the DNA TGTGCCAGCAGCTTCACTAGCTATGGGACCCAGTACTTC.

This clonotype was found many times. The chain couples TRBV6-5 to TRBJ1-4; D is undetermined. This CDR3 comprises 12 residues. Germline values: CDR1 MNHEY, CDR2 SVGAGI. Deletions cut 6 bases from V and 5 bases from J, with 7 bases between. CDR3 loop: CASSGENEKLFF. CDR3 sequence (DNA): TGTGCCAGCAGCGGAGAGAATGAAAAACTGTTTTTT.

In this sample, this clonotype turned up many times. The V and J genes are TRBV7-8 and TRBJ2-5; TRBD2 aligns across 10 bases. The CDR3 has 15 amino acids. V lost 3 bases, J lost 2 bases, and 3 bases stayed unmatched. From germline, CDR1 is SGHVS and CDR2 FQNEAQ. The CDR3 sequence is CASSFSGRKQETQYF. Here the CDR3 DNA reads TGTGCCAGCAGCTTTAGCGGGAGGAAGCAAGAGACCCAGTACTTC.

This clonotype appeared a few times. This rearrangement joins TRBV5-4 to TRBJ2-7, with 9 bases aligning to TRBD2. The V segment lost 4 bases and the J segment 5 bases; nucleotides outside the gene matches: 13. The CDR3 runs 16 residues. CDR1 is SGHNT and CDR2 is YYREEE in the germline V gene (reference sequence). CDR3 region: CASSRTSSSGKDEQYF. CDR3 sequence (DNA): TGTGCCAGCAGCCGAACGAGCTCTAGCGGGAAGGACGAGCAGTACTTC.

Only a few counts were recorded for this clonotype. The J gene is TRBJ2-7, the V gene TRBV7-2, with D tentatively TRBD2 (5 bases). The CDR3 covers 14 residues. CDR1 and CDR2 from the germline V gene are SGHTA and FQGNSA. V lost 2 bases, J lost 6 bases, and 14 bases lay in between. CDR3 residues: CASSLKARAGEQYF. In DNA form, the CDR3 reads TGTGCCAGCAGCTTAAAGGCGAGGGCCGGCGAGCAGTACTTC. Combining the CDR3 with reference TRBV7-2 and TRBJ2-7 gives the whole variable domain GAGVSQSPSNKVTEKGKDVELRCDPISGHTALYWYRQSLGQGLEFLIYFQGNSAPDKSGLPSDRFSAERTGGSVSTLTIQRTQQEDSAVYLCASSLKARAGEQYFGPGTRLTVT.

This clonotype was counted only a few times. V and J are TRBV25-1 and TRBJ2-3, with D perhaps matching TRBD2 (6 bases). CDR1 is MGHDK and CDR2 is SYGVNS in the germline V gene. This CDR3 region has 12 residues. The V gene lost 5 bases and the J gene lost 8 bases, with 11 bases spanning the gap. CDR3 protein: CASSRELGTQYF. The CDR3 nucleotides are TGTGCCAGCAGTCGGGAGTTGGGTACGCAGTATTTT. Looking up the rest from reference TRBV25-1 and TRBJ2-3 gives the full variable domain: EADIYQTPRYLVIGTGKKITLECSQTMGHDKMYWYQQDPGMELHLIHYSYGVNSTEKGDLSSESTVSRIRTEHFPLTLESARPSHTSQYLCASSRELGTQYFGPGTRLTVL.

V and J are TRBV20-1 and TRBJ2-5, with D tentatively TRBD1 or TRBD2 (5 bases each). The V end was cut by 4 bases, the J end by 2 bases, with 20 bases between. The CDR3 is made up of 16 amino acids. Germline V gives CDR1 DFQATT, CDR2 SNEGSKA (reference sequence). The CDR3 bases are TGCAGTGCTACCCCTCTGGGGGAGTTCCGTCAAGAGACCCAGTACTTC. As protein: CSATPLGEFRQETQYF.

This clonotype showed up just a few times. The rearrangement uses TRBV20-1 and TRBJ1-6; no definite D call. The CDR3 contains 13 residues. Germline V lookup: CDR1 DFQATT, CDR2 SNEGSKA (reference sequence). Trimming pared 5 bases from V and 0 bases from J, leaving 5 bases between. CDR3 sequence: CSAWSSYNSPLHF. DNA of the CDR3: TGCAGTGCTTGGAGCTCCTATAATTCACCCCTCCACTTT.

This clonotype was counted many times. The chain is built from TRBV3-1 and TRBJ2-3; the D call may be TRBD1 or TRBD2 (5 bases each). Germline values: CDR1 LGHDT, CDR2 YNNKEL (reference sequence). The CDR3 runs 16 residues. V gave up 1 base and J gave up 2 bases, with 13 bases separating them. CDR3 DNA sequence: TGTGCCAGCAGCCAAGCCGGGACGGTCCACACAGATACGCAGTATTTT. Its translation is CASSQAGTVHTDTQYF.

This chain connects TRBV20-1 to TRBJ2-5; D remains unclear. V was trimmed by 5 bases and J by 1 base, leaving 14 bases between them. The CDR3 spans 14 residues. In germline, CDR1 is DFQATT, CDR2 SNEGSKA (reference sequence). The chain's CDR3 is CSAPVFGPQETQYF. CDR3 DNA sequence: TGCAGTGCTCCGGTTTTTGGACCCCAAGAGACCCAGTACTTC.

This clonotype was seen a few times. V usage is TRBV5-1 and J usage is TRBJ1-2; D perhaps matches TRBD1 (5 bases). CDR1 and CDR2 from the germline V gene are SGHRS and YFSETQ. Trimming took 7 bases from V and 4 from J, leaving 14 bases between them. CDR3 size: 13 residues. CDR3 in amino acids: CASRRQPTYGYTF. The CDR3 nucleotides are TGCGCCAGCCGTAGACAGCCGACCTATGGCTACACCTTC.

The V call is TRBV20-1, the J call TRBJ2-3; 10 bases are shared with TRBD2. With 2 bases clipped from V and 2 bases from J, the junction kept 13 bases outside the gene matches. The CDR3 extends over 18 amino acids. Germline CDR1 DFQATT, CDR2 SNEGSKA (reference sequence). The CDR3 DNA reads as TGCAGTGCTAGAAACGCATGGACTAGCGGAGATCTCACAGATACGCAGTATTTT. The encoded protein is CSARNAWTSGDLTDTQYF.

This clonotype was seen a few times. V and J are TRBV12-3 or TRBV12-4 and TRBJ2-1; D not certain. Trimming took off 7 bases at V and 4 bases at J, with 11 bases between the two ends. There are 13 residues in the CDR3. The CDR3 sequence: CASNLGLYNEQFF. In DNA, the CDR3 is TGTGCCAGCAACTTGGGCTTATACAATGAGCAGTTCTTC.

The chain combines TRBV9 with TRBJ1-5, with TRBD1 matching 7 bases. CDR3 length equals 16 residues. The ends lost 0 bases at V and 3 bases at J; junction bases unmatched: 6. CDR1 and CDR2 from the germline V gene are SGDLS and YYNGEE. CDR3 in DNA: TGTGCCAGCAGCGTAGGAGCAGGGGGTTACAATCAGCCCCAGCATTTT. Its translation: CASSVGAGGYNQPQHF.

This rearrangement joins TRBV20-1 to TRBJ2-2; the match to TRBD2 covers 9 bases. The CDR3 runs to 14 residues. Trimming cost V 3 bases and J 3 bases; bases outside gene matches: 2. The germline V gene encodes CDR1 DFQATT and CDR2 SNEGSKA (reference sequence). The CDR3 loop is CSARLAGYTGELFF. CDR3 DNA: TGCAGTGCTAGGCTAGCGGGATACACCGGGGAGCTGTTTTTT.

Only a few counts were recorded for this clonotype. The genes are TRBV7-2 and TRBJ1-2, with unresolved D. V lost 2 bases, J lost 7 bases, and 11 bases lay in between. This CDR3 has 13 residues. Germline CDR1 and CDR2: SGHTA and FQGNSA. CDR3 bases: TGTGCCAGCAGCTTACCGGGGAGTGGTGGCTACACCTTC. It specifies CASSLPGSGGYTF.

This clonotype was counted at least ten times. CDR3 residues: CASSPPGLAAYNEQFF. The CDR3, as DNA: TGTGCCAGCAGTCCCCCGGGACTAGCGGCCTACAATGAGCAGTTCTTC. This rearrangement joins TRBV6-1 to TRBJ2-1, with 11 bases matching TRBD2. V trimming: 5 bases; J trimming: 2 bases; junction bases outside the gene matches: 5. Germline-derived CDR1 and CDR2 are MNHNS and SASEGT. The CDR3 is made up of 16 amino acids.

A few counts support this clonotype. This chain uses TRBV11-2 with TRBJ1-1; D gene unclear. The CDR3 covers 15 residues. The germline CDR1 and CDR2 sequences are SGHAT and FQNNGV. Trimming removed 1 base at V and 1 base at J, with 10 bases between. The CDR3 reads CASSLGYRGNTEAFF. CDR3 DNA sequence: TGTGCCAGCAGCTTAGGTTACCGGGGGAACACTGAAGCTTTCTTT.

The sample holds a few counts of this clonotype. V usage is TRBV5-1 and J usage is TRBJ2-3, with no clear D. CDR3 length: 13 residues. Germline assignment: CDR1 SGHRS and CDR2 YFSETQ. The V end was cut by 7 bases, the J end by 6 bases, with 15 bases between. CDR3: CASGSPGEDTQYF. The CDR3 DNA sequence: TGCGCCAGCGGCAGCCCCGGTGAGGATACGCAGTATTTT.

In this sample, this clonotype turned up many times. The CDR3 reads CAIGVSSYEQYF. For the CDR3, the DNA is TGTGCCATCGGAGTGAGCTCCTACGAGCAGTACTTC. The J gene is TRBJ2-7, the V gene TRBV10-3, with no clear D. The CDR3 has 12 amino acids. Trimming shortened V by 8 bases and J by 0 bases, and 8 bases separated the two germline ends. Germline assignment: CDR1 ENHRY and CDR2 SYGVKD.

This clonotype was detected a few times. The genes are TRBV19 and TRBJ1-3; D remains ambiguous. Germline V CDR1 and CDR2: LNHDA, SQIVND (reference sequence). The CDR3 loop spans 14 amino acids. Trimming shortened V by 5 bases and J by 1 base, and 9 bases separated the two germline ends. The CDR3: CASSDGSSGNTIYF. The DNA of the CDR3 is TGTGCCAGTAGTGACGGGTCGTCTGGAAACACCATATATTTT.

This clonotype was detected many times. The rearrangement joins TRBV12-3 or TRBV12-4 to TRBJ2-5; 8 bases line up with TRBD1. CDR3 size: 16 residues. After removal of 5 bases from V and 5 bases from J, the junction contained 13 bases not matched to a gene. CDR3 bases: TGTGCCAGCAGTAACCCAGGGGGCCCAATCGCCGAGACCCAGTACTTC. It translates to CASSNPGGPIAETQYF.

This clonotype was seen at least ten times. The rearrangement links TRBV29-1 to TRBJ1-3; 7 nucleotides align to TRBD1. CDR1 is SQVTM, CDR2 ANQGSEA, per germline. CDR3 size: 17 residues. The V gene end was trimmed by 6 bases and the J gene end by 0 bases; junction bases not matched to a gene: 14. CDR3 loop: CSVDTSQGKSSGNTIYF. The CDR3 region has the DNA TGCAGCGTGGACACCTCACAGGGGAAGAGCTCTGGAAACACCATATATTTT.

The rearrangement joins TRBV28 to TRBJ2-2, with D hard to call. Germline-derived CDR1 and CDR2 are MDHEN and SYDVKM. Trimming shortened V by 6 bases and J by 6 bases, and 8 bases separated the two germline ends. The CDR3 spans 12 residues. DNA of the CDR3: TGTGCCAGCAGAGGCCCCTCCGGGGAGCTGTTTTTT. Protein product: CASRGPSGELFF.